A selection of T cell receptor beta chains follows, all from one sample in a study of blood T cell repertoires in COVID-19. Generated by immunoSEQ multiplex PCR, the TCRdb table keeps only in-frame clones and is missing some. Of more than 250,000 clones in the sample, about nine tenths are singletons; the top ten hold 1%. Sequencing input: peripheral blood. These receptors were taken from a man aged 50 to 59 with active or convalescent COVID-19. The CDR3 runs from the conserved cysteine through the conserved F or W. A D gene is named only where the DNA matches it firmly. Only some rows state a clone size, as once, few, many or a class for expanded clones.

>TRBV30|-|TRBJ1-6|-
TGTGCCTGGGGCTCCGACAGAAATTCACCCCTCCACTTT
CAWGSDRNSPLHF
>TRBV6-5|TRBD1|TRBJ1-4|-
TGTGCCAGCAGTTCAACCCGACAGGGGGCGGGCGAAAAACTGTTTTTT
CASSSTRQGAGEKLFF
>TRBV6-5|TRBD1|TRBJ1-4|once
TGTGCCAGCAGCGACGGGACAGGGGCTAATGAAAAACTGTTTTTT
CASSDGTGANEKLFF
>TRBV28|-|TRBJ1-1|few
TGTGCCAGCAGTCCCCAGCTACAGATTTTGATTTTCTTT
CASSPQLQILIFF
>TRBV11-2|-|TRBJ2-7|-
TGTGCCAGCAGCTCGCGCCGTAGCGAGCAGTACTTC
CASSSRRSEQYF
>TRBV20-1|TRBD2|TRBJ2-2|-
TGCAGTGCTAGTAGCGGGAGAACTGGGGAGCTGTTTTTT
CSASSGRTGELFF
>TRBV28|-|TRBJ2-5|-
TGTGCCAGCACTACTAGCTACCAAGAGACCCAGTACTTC
CASTTSYQETQYF
>TRBV5-4|-|TRBJ1-2|few
TGTGCCAGCAGGACCGCCACAAATGAACAGGCCACAAACTATGGCTACACCTTC
CASRTATNEQATNYGYTF
>TRBV5-1|TRBD2|TRBJ2-5|-
TGCGCCAGCAGCTTCTCTGGGGGGGAAGAGACCCAGTACTTC
CASSFSGGEETQYF
>TRBV2|-|TRBJ2-1|-
TGTGCCAGCAGTCAACAGGGTGCCAATGAGCAGTTCTTC
CASSQQGANEQFF
>TRBV7-2|TRBD1|TRBJ2-7|-
TGTGCCAGCAGCTTTACCGGGACAGGACTCTACGAGCAGTACTTC
CASSFTGTGLYEQYF
>TRBV2|-|TRBJ2-5|few
TGTGCCAGCTCGACATCGAATCAAGAGACCCAGTACTTC
CASSTSNQETQYF
>TRBV10-3|-|TRBJ2-2|once
TGTGCCATCAGTGATTCACGGTCGAACACCGGGGAGCTGTTTTTT
CAISDSRSNTGELFF
>TRBV4-2|-|TRBJ2-1|-
TGTGCCAGCAGCCAAGTTGGACTGAGCTCCTACAATGAGCAGTTCTTC
CASSQVGLSSYNEQFF
>TRBV28|-|TRBJ1-2|-
TGTGCCAGCACCGACGCGGCCGGGGTGAGGGGCTACACCTTC
CASTDAAGVRGYTF
>TRBV5-1|-|TRBJ1-1|once
TGCGCCAGCAGCCCCGGGCGGGCCACCAACACTGAAGCTTTCTTT
CASSPGRATNTEAFF
>TRBV6-1|TRBD2|TRBJ2-3|-
TGTGCCAGCAGTGAAGTTACATATTACGGGGGGGATACGCAGTATTTT
CASSEVTYYGGDTQYF
>TRBV3-1/TRBV3-2|-|TRBJ1-6|-
TGTGCCAGCAGCCAAGATTGGCTGGGCTCACCCCTCCACTTT
CASSQDWLGSPLHF
>TRBV19|-|TRBJ1-5|-
TGTGCCAGTAGTCGGGGACAAAATAGCAATCAGCCCCAGCATTTT
CASSRGQNSNQPQHF
>TRBV7-2|TRBD2|TRBJ2-3|-
TGTGCCAGCAGCTTAAGCGGGAGGGATACGCAGTATTTT
CASSLSGRDTQYF
>TRBV29-1|-|TRBJ1-1|few
TGCAGCGTTGAAGAACGGAGGGTGAACACTGAAGCTTTCTTT
CSVEERRVNTEAFF
>TRBV20-1|-|TRBJ1-1|-
TGCAGTGCTAGTCAGGGATCGACAGACACTGAAGCTTTCTTT
CSASQGSTDTEAFF